This passage covers 26 T cell receptor beta chains from one sample sequenced in a study of post-analysis software for immune sequencing data (dated by TCRdb to 2015 to 2017). The study at large found these results: Significantly higher frequencies in patients than in controls were found for five TRBV segments, including TRBV5-6, TRBV5-1 and TRBV20-1.

Libraries were constructed by PCR. Sequencing relied on an Illumina HiSeq 2500. Unique molecular identifiers were incorporated into TCR beta cDNA libraries to reduce PCR and sequencing biases. In TCRdb, the public reads were trimmed at Q25 with fastp and aligned with MiXCR, with productive beta chains retained. Each CDR3 protein gets just one entry, which takes the most common genes and DNA from the rows behind it. This sample is represented by hundreds of thousands of distinct CDR3 sequences; about 50% of them were singletons. Under 6% of the sample rests with the top ten. The antigens of these receptors remain unknown. Specimen: blood. All receptors come from a girl between 5 and 17 years old with multiple sclerosis.

CDR3 sequence reads: CASMIGQPYEQYF. The CDR3 DNA sequence: TGTGCCAGCATGATAGGACAGCCCTACGAGCAGTACTTC. V and J are TRBV2 and TRBJ2-5; tentatively, D is TRBD1 (6 bases). TRBJ2-7 explains the end of the DNA better; the J call may be wrong. The CDR3 covers 13 residues. The germline V gene encodes CDR1 SNHLY and CDR2 FYNNEI.

The chain uses TRBV20-1 and TRBJ2-7, with 8 bases that match TRBD1. The closer fit of TRBJ2-5 to the DNA end suggests the J call may be wrong. CDR3 length: 16 amino acids. CDR1 and CDR2 (germline): DFQATT, SNEGSKA (reference sequence). The CDR3 here is CSASYPGGAVPETQYF. CDR3 nucleotide sequence: TGCAGTGCTAGTTACCCAGGGGGCGCGGTTCCAGAGACCCAGTACTTC.

The rearrangement uses TRBV5-5 and TRBJ2-3; 8 nucleotides match TRBD2. The junction had 23 bases not matched to a gene; V was cut back by 6 bases and J by 8 bases. The germline V gene has CDR1 SGHKS and CDR2 YYEKEE (reference sequence). CDR3 length equals 18 residues. This CDR3 reads CASIPHGRVGLEASTQYF. DNA for the CDR3: TGTGCCAGCATCCCCCACGGCAGGGTGGGACTAGAGGCCTCTACGCAGTATTTT.

The chain is built from TRBV7-9 and TRBJ2-1; the D gene is possibly TRBD1 (6 bases). The DNA matches TRBJ2-7 better at its end, which makes the J call doubtful. CDR1 and CDR2 (germline): SEHNR, FQNEAQ (reference sequence). The CDR3 spans 13 residues. The CDR3 loop is CASSPGVSDEQYF. In DNA form, the CDR3 reads TGTGCCAGCAGCCCAGGGGTCTCGGACGAGCAGTACTTC.

J is TRBJ2-5 and V is TRBV5-1; D remains unclear. The CDR3 sequence is 15 residues long. Germline V lookup: CDR1 SGHRS, CDR2 YFSETQ. Trimming took 4 bases from V and 5 from J, leaving 18 bases between them. The CDR3 protein is CASSISPGSRETQYF. The CDR3 DNA follows: TGCGCCAGCAGCATATCACCGGGCTCCCGGGAGACCCAGTACTTC.

V and J are TRBV5-1 and TRBJ2-7, with TRBD1 identical over 8 bases. Germline lookup yields CDR1 SGHRS and CDR2 YFSETQ. This CDR3 has 14 amino acids. The V and J ends lost 3 bases and 8 bases, in that order; junction bases with no gene match: 10. The CDR3 sequence is CASSSDGGQGKQYF. The CDR3 DNA reads as TGCGCCAGCAGCTCGGACGGCGGACAGGGAAAGCAGTACTTC.

This chain links TRBV29-1 with TRBJ2-7; D is undetermined. The J call may be incorrect, as the DNA end agrees better with TRBJ2-5. CDR1 SQVTM and CDR2 ANQGSEA come from the germline V gene. The CDR3 is 12 amino acids. CDR3 protein: CSVHSVGETQYF. In DNA, the CDR3 is TGCAGCGTCCACAGTGTAGGGGAGACCCAGTACTTC.

The chain recombines TRBV6-4 with TRBJ2-5, with D perhaps matching TRBD2 (6 bases). CDR3 length equals 14 residues. CDR1 is MRHNA and CDR2 is SNTAGT in the germline V gene. V was trimmed by 1 base and J by 5 bases, leaving 11 bases between them. The CDR3 region has the DNA TGTGCCAGCAGTGACTTCCTAGCGTGGGAGACCCAGTACTTC. It codes for CASSDFLAWETQYF.

This chain links TRBV6-1 with TRBJ1-1; possibly TRBD1 for D (5 bases). Germline V lookup: CDR1 MNHNS, CDR2 SASEGT. The CDR3 runs 15 residues. V was clipped by 4 bases and J by 4 bases, with 16 bases between them. The CDR3: CASSAGGGMGTEAFF. As DNA, the CDR3 is TGTGCCAGCAGTGCCGGGGGTGGTATGGGCACTGAAGCTTTCTTT.

The rearrangement uses TRBV29-1 and TRBJ2-5; D ambiguous. This CDR3 has 13 residues. Deletions cut 7 bases from V and 2 bases from J, with 14 bases between. Germline V CDR1 and CDR2: SQVTM, ANQGSEA. In DNA, the CDR3 is TGCAGCGCTGAGGACCACACTCAAGAGACCCAGTACTTC. This sequence encodes CSAEDHTQETQYF.

This rearrangement joins TRBV6-1 to TRBJ1-1; D not resolved. Trimming cost V 6 bases and J 8 bases, with 10 bases left between them. Per germline, CDR1 MNHNS and CDR2 SASEGT. The CDR3 sequence is 11 residues long. This CDR3 is CASRMGGEAFF. The CDR3 DNA reads as TGTGCCAGCAGGATGGGTGGGGAAGCTTTCTTT.

This clonotype occurred a few times. CDR3 coding DNA: TGCAGCGTTGAAAATCGGACGGAAGTCCAAGAGACCCAGTACTTC. Protein: CSVENRTEVQETQYF. The chain combines TRBV29-1 with TRBJ2-5; no definite D call. Germline values: CDR1 SQVTM, CDR2 ANQGSEA. The CDR3 loop spans 15 amino acids. Trimming took off 2 bases at V and 1 base at J, with 14 bases between the two ends.

The genes are TRBV3-1 and TRBJ1-6, with D possibly being TRBD1 (6 bases). Germline-derived CDR1 and CDR2 are LGHDT and YNNKEL (reference sequence). The ends were cut back, 4 bases at V and 10 bases at J, with 23 bases in the middle. The CDR3 has 17 amino acids. CDR3 protein: CASSPIVWTAGWSPLHF. The CDR3 DNA reads TGTGCCAGCAGCCCTATCGTTTGGACAGCCGGGTGGTCACCCCTCCACTTT.

This clonotype showed up just a few times. This rearrangement joins TRBV20-1 to TRBJ2-1; 7 nucleotides match TRBD2. Trimming took 6 bases from V and 3 from J; bases not matched to a gene: 8. CDR1 and CDR2 (germline): DFQATT, SNEGSKA (reference sequence). This CDR3 is 14 amino acids long. In nucleotides, the CDR3 is TGCAGTGCCCAACGGAGCGGGGACTACAATGAGCAGTTCTTC. Amino acid sequence: CSAQRSGDYNEQFF.

The chain links TRBV20-1 to TRBJ2-1; 9 bases map to TRBD2. CDR1 and CDR2 (germline): DFQATT, SNEGSKA (reference sequence). The CDR3 contains 19 residues. V lost 0 bases and J lost 1; bases outside the gene matches: 13. The CDR3 nucleotides read TGCAGTGCTAGAGATTTAGGCGGGAGGGCCACTGGTTCCTACAATGAGCAGTTCTTC. It encodes CSARDLGGRATGSYNEQFF.

The rearrangement joins TRBV25-1 to TRBJ1-1; 7 positions match TRBD1. J was trimmed by 4 bases and V by 5 bases; bases with no gene match: 7. Germline V lookup: CDR1 MGHDK, CDR2 SYGVNS. The length of the CDR3 is 14 residues. CDR3 protein: CASSITKGATEAFF. The DNA for the CDR3 is TGTGCCAGCAGTATAACGAAGGGGGCCACTGAAGCTTTCTTT.

This clonotype was counted between two and nine times. V usage is TRBV5-5 and J usage is TRBJ2-7; D is unresolved. CDR1 and CDR2 (germline): SGHKS, YYEKEE (reference sequence). The CDR3 runs to 15 residues. V lost 1 base to trimming and J lost 0 bases, with 11 bases between them. CDR3 in DNA: TGTGCCAGCAGCTTGTCCTCCAGGAACTCCTACGAGCAGTACTTC. It encodes CASSLSSRNSYEQYF.

This clonotype was found a few times. The J gene is TRBJ2-1, the V gene TRBV25-1; TRBD2 aligns across 10 bases. Germline trimming cut 2 bases from V and 5 bases from J; bases unmatched to any gene: 6. The CDR3 has 16 amino acids. Germline lookup yields CDR1 MGHDK and CDR2 SYGVNS. CDR3 amino acids: CASSEMTSGPNNEQFF. CDR3 DNA: TGTGCCAGCAGTGAAATGACTAGCGGGCCAAACAATGAGCAGTTCTTC.

The V and J genes are TRBV20-1 and TRBJ2-4, with 8 bases that match TRBD2. The better agreement between TRBJ2-7 and the DNA end casts doubt on the J call. The CDR3 has 16 residues. Germline-derived CDR1 and CDR2 are DFQATT and SNEGSKA (reference sequence). The CDR3 nucleotides read TGCAGTGCCGGAGGGCTCGCGGGAGGCAGGACCTACGAGCAGTACTTC. It encodes CSAGGLAGGRTYEQYF.

This clonotype was found once. The chain employs TRBV29-1 and TRBJ2-1; D is uncertain. The germline CDR1 and CDR2 sequences are SQVTM and ANQGSEA. This CDR3 has 15 amino acids. V lost 6 bases to trimming and J lost 0 bases, with 15 bases between them. For the CDR3, the DNA is TGCAGCGTGGTAACAGAGATAAGCTCCTACAATGAGCAGTTCTTC. Translation: CSVVTEISSYNEQFF.

The genes are TRBV7-3 and TRBJ2-3; the D gene is possibly TRBD2 (7 bases). Trimming pared 5 bases from V and 3 bases from J, leaving 15 bases between. The CDR3 runs to 15 residues. Germline loops: CDR1 SGHTA, CDR2 FQGTGA. CDR3 residues: CASSAQGRDTDTQYF. The CDR3 nucleotides read TGTGCCAGCAGCGCCCAGGGGAGGGATACAGATACGCAGTATTTT.

This clonotype was detected only a few times. The chain is built from TRBV11-2 and TRBJ2-5, with D uncertain. Germline-derived CDR1 and CDR2 are SGHAT and FQNNGV. This CDR3 contains 15 residues. V dropped 0 bases and J dropped 4 bases, with 12 bases sitting between them. This CDR3 reads CASSLDLVSPETQYF. The CDR3 region has the DNA TGTGCCAGCAGCTTAGATTTGGTGTCACCAGAGACCCAGTACTTC.

The CDR3 here is CASSFFRVTGANVLTF. The CDR3, as DNA: TGTGCCAGCAGCTTTTTTCGCGTCACTGGGGCCAACGTCCTGACTTTC. V gene TRBV7-9 combines with J gene TRBJ2-6, with D hard to call. The CDR3 contains 16 residues. The V gene lost 3 bases and the J gene lost 2 bases, with 11 bases spanning the gap. The germline CDR1 and CDR2 sequences are SEHNR and FQNEAQ (reference sequence).

This chain uses TRBV12-3 or TRBV12-4 with TRBJ1-2, with unresolved D. The CDR3 loop spans 14 amino acids. V dropped 3 bases and J dropped 7 bases, with 15 bases sitting between them. The CDR3 DNA follows: TGTGCCAGCAGTTTCACGGCTCCTTTGCGTGGCTACACCTTC. Translating it yields CASSFTAPLRGYTF.

The chain has TRBV2 and TRBJ2-1; no definite D call. The CDR3 consists of 10 residues. V was cut by 7 bases and J by 6 bases, with 4 bases left in between. Looked up from germline, CDR1 is SNHLY and CDR2 is FYNNEI. CDR3 in amino acids: CASTLNEQFF. CDR3 coding DNA: TGTGCCAGCACCCTCAATGAGCAGTTCTTC.

The chain joins TRBV7-9 to TRBJ2-6, with D perhaps given as TRBD1 or TRBD2 (5 bases each). Trimming removed 5 bases at V and 0 bases at J, with 11 bases between. The CDR3 runs 16 residues. Germline V lookup: CDR1 SEHNR, CDR2 FQNEAQ (reference sequence). The CDR3 spells CASSPGARSGANVLTF. The CDR3 DNA follows: TGTGCCAGCAGCCCCGGGGCCCGCTCTGGGGCCAACGTCCTGACTTTC.